Described below is a single T cell receptor (beta chain) sequence and its context. The data stem from a study of blood T cell repertoires in COVID-19. Study overall: T cells, B-cell-depleted T cells, or PBMCs provided the cDNA or gDNA that served as material.

TCRdb's copy holds only in-frame clones and misses some; the assay was immunoSEQ multiplex PCR. The table has around 69,000 clones, about four fifths seen once. Germline CDR1 is SGHRS and CDR2 is YFSETQ. With V trimmed by 4 bases and J by 7 bases, 14 bases remained unmatched. The CDR3 covers 16 residues. What was sequenced was peripheral blood. This chain joins TRBV5-1 and TRBJ2-7, with 10 bases aligning to TRBD2. This TCR was recovered from a woman aged 65 to 85 with acute or convalescent COVID-19. The CDR3 here is CASSPLLAGERGEQYF. The CDR3 coding sequence is TGCGCCAGCAGCCCACTCCTAGCGGGAGAACGGGGAGAGCAGTACTTC.